Below are 32 T cell receptor beta chains sequenced from a single sample in a study of post-analysis software for immune sequencing data. Their cognate antigens are unknown. Unique molecular identifiers had been added to the TCR beta cDNA libraries. TCRdb re-analysed the PCR reads in MiXCR, keeping a single row per CDR3 protein. In the table there are 700,000 to 900,000 distinct CDR3 sequences, under 60% of which are singletons. Overall study results and limits: Compared with controls, patients had more of five TRBV segments, including TRBV5-6, TRBV5-1 and TRBV20-1.

Sequencing was performed on blood. The receptor set was obtained from a girl aged 10 to 17 with multiple sclerosis.

The V call is TRBV11-1, the J call TRBJ2-7; D perhaps matches TRBD2 (5 bases). Germline CDR1 SGHAT, CDR2 FQDESV (reference sequence). V shed 3 bases and J shed 0 bases, with 9 bases lying between them. The CDR3 totals 14 residues. CDR3 loop: CASSFSADSYEQYF. In nucleotides, the CDR3 is TGTGCCAGCAGCTTTAGCGCGGACTCCTACGAGCAGTACTTC. The full variable domain, rest sourced from reference TRBV11-1 and TRBJ2-7, is EAEVAQSPRYKITEKSQAVAFWCDPISGHATLYWYRQILGQGPELLVQFQDESVVDDSQLPKDRFSAERLKGVDSTLKIQPAELGDSAMYLCASSFSADSYEQYFGPGTRLTVT.

The V and J genes are TRBV20-1 and TRBJ2-5; possibly TRBD2 for D (6 bases). CDR1 and CDR2 from the germline V gene are DFQATT and SNEGSKA (reference sequence). Between the trimmed V and J ends, which lost 5 bases and 6 bases, there was a span of 16 bases. The CDR3 runs to 13 residues. CDR3 nucleotide sequence: TGCAGTGCTGTAACGGGAGAAATGAAGACCCAGTACTTC. This gives the protein CSAVTGEMKTQYF.

The gene calls are TRBV6-6 and TRBJ2-1; TRBD2 aligns across 7 bases. V gave up 2 bases and J gave up 4 bases; unmatched junction bases: 11. This CDR3 has 17 residues. Germline CDR1 MNHNY, CDR2 SVGAGI (reference sequence). The DNA for the CDR3 is TGTGCCAGCAGTTACCGAGTGAGCGGGATGAAATACAATGAGCAGTTCTTC. Its protein product is CASSYRVSGMKYNEQFF.

The chain has TRBV29-1 and TRBJ2-7, with 7 bases matching TRBD1. The V gene's germline CDR1 is SQVTM and CDR2 ANQGSEA. V lost 2 bases to trimming and J lost 0 bases; unmatched junction nucleotides: 4. This CDR3 has 14 amino acids. CDR3 region: CSVEWRQGSYEQYF. The DNA for the CDR3 is TGCAGCGTTGAATGGCGACAGGGCTCCTACGAGCAGTACTTC.

The chain uses TRBV20-1 and TRBJ2-7; D possibly corresponds to TRBD1 (6 bases). The CDR3 consists of 15 residues. Trimming stripped 5 bases from V and 0 bases from J, with 17 bases between. CDR1 is DFQATT, CDR2 SNEGSKA, per germline (reference sequence). CDR3: CSAEYPGEGSYEQYF. For the CDR3, the DNA is TGCAGTGCTGAGTATCCAGGGGAAGGCTCCTACGAGCAGTACTTC.

The gene calls are TRBV25-1 and TRBJ1-6, with unresolved D. CDR1 is MGHDK and CDR2 is SYGVNS in the germline V gene. This CDR3 is 16 amino acids long. The ends were cut back, 8 bases at V and 8 bases at J, with 22 bases in the middle. CDR3 residues: CASSPSAGLRDSPLHF. The CDR3 DNA is TGTGCCAGCTCACCATCCGCGGGCCTAAGGGATTCACCCCTCCACTTT.

This clonotype turned up a few times. This chain links TRBV6-2 or TRBV6-3 with TRBJ2-7; no reliable D call. CDR3 length: 14 amino acids. V was trimmed by 2 bases and J by 0 bases, leaving 8 bases between them. Germline CDR1 MNHEY, CDR2 SVGEGT. CDR3 sequence reads: CASSYRSSSYEQYF. The DNA for the CDR3 is TGTGCCAGCAGTTACAGGTCGAGCTCCTACGAGCAGTACTTC.

DNA for the CDR3: TGTGCCAGCCTGACGAAGCGGGAGGGCCCCAGGAGCTCCTACGAGCAGTACTTC. Protein: CASLTKREGPRSSYEQYF. This chain links TRBV28 with TRBJ2-7, with 10 bases matching TRBD2. V lost 8 bases to trimming and J lost 0 bases; unmatched junction nucleotides: 16. The CDR3 is 18 amino acids. The germline CDR1 and CDR2 sequences are MDHEN and SYDVKM.

The chain links TRBV28 to TRBJ2-7, with 15 bases identical to TRBD2. The CDR3 contains 19 residues. The ends lost 6 bases at V and 0 bases at J; junction bases unmatched: 12. Germline lookup yields CDR1 MDHEN and CDR2 SYDVKM. The CDR3 DNA is TGTGCCAGCAGGACTCGGGGACTAGCGGGAGGTCGCGTCTCCTACGAGCAGTACTTC. Translating it yields CASRTRGLAGGRVSYEQYF.

This chain joins TRBV9 and TRBJ2-1; D call uncertain. CDR1 SGDLS and CDR2 YYNGEE come from the germline V gene. V was shortened by 0 bases and J by 5 bases, with 12 bases between the two germline ends. The CDR3 runs 15 residues. DNA for the CDR3: TGTGCCAGCAGCGTAGGGGTCCGTCGGGACAATGAGCAGTTCTTC. Residues: CASSVGVRRDNEQFF.

The chain carries TRBV7-2 and TRBJ2-7; 11 bases align to TRBD2. In germline, CDR1 is SGHTA, CDR2 FQGNSA. CDR3 length: 16 residues. V trimming: 3 bases; J trimming: 5 bases; junction bases outside the gene matches: 9. This chain's CDR3 is CASSLAGTSGTHEQYF. The CDR3 DNA reads as TGTGCCAGCAGCTTGGCTGGGACTAGCGGAACCCACGAGCAGTACTTC.

V and J are TRBV29-1 and TRBJ2-1; TRBD1 might be the D (5 bases). The CDR3 covers 16 residues. Germline CDR1 and CDR2: SQVTM and ANQGSEA. Trimming shortened V by 3 bases and J by 1 base, and 16 bases separated the two germline ends. CDR3 DNA sequence: TGCAGCGTTGAGGTCAGGGCCCTTAAGTCCTACAATGAGCAGTTCTTC. Its protein is CSVEVRALKSYNEQFF.

This clonotype was counted a few times. The rearrangement joins TRBV4-3 to TRBJ1-6; 7 bases align to TRBD1. V lost 3 bases, J lost 0 bases, and 11 bases stayed unmatched. Germline CDR1 reads LGHNA; CDR2 reads YSLEER. This CDR3 is built from 19 residues. CDR3 sequence reads: CASSQFIPGQTSYNSPLHF. The CDR3 bases are TGCGCCAGCAGCCAGTTCATACCGGGACAGACCTCCTATAATTCACCCCTCCACTTT.

The chain has TRBV12-3 or TRBV12-4 and TRBJ1-2, with D perhaps matching TRBD1 (6 bases). The CDR3 totals 15 residues. V lost 4 bases and J 4 bases, leaving 16 bases between the germline ends. The CDR3: CASSSTWDKTYGYTF. CDR3 nucleotides: TGTGCCAGCAGTTCTACCTGGGACAAGACCTATGGCTACACCTTC.

This clonotype was seen more than once but under ten times. This chain uses TRBV5-1 with TRBJ2-4; 14 bases are a match to TRBD2. CDR1 and CDR2 from the germline V gene are SGHRS and YFSETQ. V was clipped by 2 bases and J by 13 bases; unmatched bases: 14. The CDR3 has 17 residues. CDR3 coding DNA: TGCGCCAGCAGCTTATTTCCCGGGACTAGCGGGAGCAATGAGCAGTACTTC. This codes for CASSLFPGTSGSNEQYF.

The chain uses TRBV4-2 and TRBJ1-2; weak D call: TRBD1 (6 bases). Trimming cost V 3 bases and J 4 bases, with 9 bases left between them. The CDR3 length is 13 residues. Germline V gene data show CDR1 as LGHNA and CDR2 as YNFKEQ. As DNA, the CDR3 is TGTGCCAGCAGCCACAGGGACATCTATGGCTACACCTTC. This gives the protein CASSHRDIYGYTF.

This clonotype was recorded at least ten times. Relative to the germline gene, one junction end is altered; a read error may explain this. The chain carries TRBV5-1 and TRBJ1-2; tentatively, D is TRBD1 (5 bases). The germline CDR1 and CDR2 sequences are SGHRS and YFSETQ. The CDR3 contains 13 residues. DNA for the CDR3: TGTGCCAGCAGCTTGGACACTAACTATGGCTACACCTTC. Protein product: CASSLDTNYGYTF.

The chain recombines TRBV7-9 with TRBJ2-7; perhaps TRBD1 as D (6 bases). There are 14 residues in the CDR3. The V end lost 5 bases, the J end lost 3 bases, and 14 bases lay between the germline ends. Germline CDR1 and CDR2: SEHNR and FQNEAQ (reference sequence). CDR3 residues: CASSPDGQIYEQYF. The DNA of the CDR3 is TGTGCCAGCAGCCCCGATGGACAGATCTACGAGCAGTACTTC.

This chain links TRBV29-1 with TRBJ1-2; 7 bases are shared with TRBD1. With V trimmed by 4 bases and J by 2 bases, 7 bases remained unmatched. The CDR3 is 14 residues long. The germline gives CDR1 SQVTM, CDR2 ANQGSEA. The CDR3 bases are TGCAGCGTTGCTGACAGGGTCGAAAACTATGGCTACACCTTC. It specifies CSVADRVENYGYTF.

J is TRBJ1-1 and V is TRBV12-3 or TRBV12-4, with 7 positions matching TRBD1. Trimming took 7 bases from V and 0 from J; bases not matched to a gene: 8. The CDR3 sequence is 15 residues long. The CDR3 loop reads CASNPGQAMNTEAFF. For the CDR3, the DNA is TGTGCCAGCAACCCCGGACAGGCGATGAACACTGAAGCTTTCTTT.

The gene calls are TRBV14 and TRBJ1-2; 9 bases line up with TRBD1. Germline V gene data show CDR1 as SGHDN and CDR2 as FVKESK. V gave up 4 bases and J gave up 4 bases; unmatched junction bases: 7. The CDR3 sequence is 15 residues long. The chain's CDR3 is CASSPRQGGTYGYTF. The DNA for the CDR3 is TGTGCCAGCAGCCCCCGACAGGGGGGAACCTATGGCTACACCTTC. The variable domain in full, completed from reference TRBV14 and TRBJ1-2, reads EAGVTQFPSHSVIEKGQTVTLRCDPISGHDNLYWYRRVMGKEIKFLLHFVKESKQDESGMPNNRFLAERTGGTYSTLKVQPAELEDSGVYFCASSPRQGGTYGYTFGSGTRLTVV.

The chain is built from TRBV28 and TRBJ2-3; tentative D call: TRBD1 (6 bases). This CDR3 contains 19 residues. Germline V gene sequence: CDR1 MDHEN, CDR2 SYDVKM. The V gene lost 6 bases and the J gene lost 2 bases, with 27 bases spanning the gap. CDR3 in amino acids: CASSHRPVHVSGATDTQYF. The CDR3, as DNA: TGTGCCAGCAGCCACCGCCCAGTTCATGTATCAGGGGCCACAGATACGCAGTATTTT.

The rearrangement uses TRBV20-1 and TRBJ2-7; TRBD1 might be the D (6 bases). V was clipped by 5 bases and J by 7 bases, with 12 bases between them. The germline gives CDR1 DFQATT, CDR2 SNEGSKA (reference sequence). CDR3 length: 11 amino acids. CDR3 residues: CSAGRGGEQYF. CDR3 nucleotide sequence: TGCAGTGCTGGACGAGGGGGAGAGCAGTACTTC.

This chain joins TRBV20-1 and TRBJ2-4; TRBD1 might be the D (5 bases). Germline assignment: CDR1 DFQATT and CDR2 SNEGSKA (reference sequence). This CDR3 contains 15 residues. V was clipped by 6 bases and J by 2 bases, with 17 bases between them. CDR3 in DNA: TGCAGTGCCAGATGGGCAGGGCTAACCAAAAACATTCAGTACTTC. Protein product: CSARWAGLTKNIQYF.

The chain is built from TRBV7-9 and TRBJ2-7; 8 positions agree with TRBD1. The CDR3 contains 13 residues. Germline V lookup: CDR1 SEHNR, CDR2 FQNEAQ (reference sequence). V lost 7 bases, J lost 5 bases, and 7 bases stayed unmatched. CDR3: CASTGTGDHEQYF. DNA of the CDR3: TGTGCCAGCACGGGGACAGGCGATCACGAGCAGTACTTC.

Regarding this clonotype: The junction and the germline gene differ at one end; a read error may be behind it. The rearrangement links TRBV24-1 to TRBJ2-1; TRBD2 matches at 8 bases. The CDR3 totals 16 residues. Per the germline V gene, CDR1 is KGHDR and CDR2 is SFDVKD. The CDR3 region has the DNA TGTGCCGCCAGTGAGACCTCCGCGGGAGGCTACAATGAGCAGTTCTTC. This gives the protein CAASETSAGGYNEQFF.

V is TRBV29-1 and J is TRBJ2-3; D may be TRBD1 or TRBD2 (6 bases each). CDR1 SQVTM and CDR2 ANQGSEA come from the germline V gene. This CDR3 comprises 14 residues. Trimming removed 5 bases at V and 5 bases at J, with 17 bases between. As DNA, the CDR3 is TGCAGCGTTCCCACAGACAGGAGGGGAGATACGCAGTATTTT. Its protein is CSVPTDRRGDTQYF.

This sequence joins TRBV7-2 and TRBJ2-3, with D perhaps TRBD1 (7 bases). Per the germline V gene, CDR1 is SGHTA and CDR2 is FQGNSA. The CDR3 covers 15 residues. V lost 2 bases and J lost 1, with 10 bases in between. DNA for the CDR3: TGTGCCAGCAGCTTACCCAGGGGGGGCACAGATACGCAGTATTTT. Residues: CASSLPRGGTDTQYF.

The chain has TRBV11-1 and TRBJ1-5; maybe TRBD1 (6 bases). V lost 3 bases and J 0 bases, leaving 36 bases between the germline ends. The CDR3 runs to 24 residues. The germline CDR1 and CDR2 sequences are SGHAT and FQDESV (reference sequence). The CDR3 sequence: CASSFVQGAVFGDERTDSNQPQHF. The CDR3, as DNA: TGTGCCAGCAGCTTTGTACAGGGTGCAGTTTTCGGGGACGAACGGACGGATAGCAATCAGCCCCAGCATTTT.

The chain uses TRBV29-1 and TRBJ2-1; no definite D call. Germline loops: CDR1 SQVTM, CDR2 ANQGSEA. Trimming removed 7 bases at V and 9 bases at J, with 16 bases between. There are 12 residues in the CDR3. Written as DNA, the CDR3 is TGCAGCGCCCGATTTCAGGTTGGTGAGCAGTTCTTC. This sequence encodes CSARFQVGEQFF.

The chain has TRBV5-1 and TRBJ2-6; D is unresolved. The CDR3 has 14 amino acids. Germline loops: CDR1 SGHRS, CDR2 YFSETQ. V lost 9 bases to trimming and J lost 0 bases, with 10 bases between them. CDR3 amino acids: CATNSHSGANVLTF. The CDR3 bases are TGCGCCACCAACAGCCACTCTGGGGCCAACGTCCTGACTTTC.

The chain employs TRBV3-1 and TRBJ1-2; 10 nucleotides align to TRBD1. The CDR3 loop spans 14 amino acids. Trimming at V came to 5 bases and at J to 6 bases, leaving 6 bases not matched to a gene. Germline loops: CDR1 LGHDT, CDR2 YNNKEL (reference sequence). As DNA, the CDR3 is TGTGCCAGCAGCTCGGCCGGGACAGGGGATGGCTACACCTTC. Its translation: CASSSAGTGDGYTF.